These 26 T cell receptor beta chains were sequenced from one sample in a study of graft-versus-host responses after intestinal transplantation. Sequencing was performed with immunoSEQ multiplex PCR; in TCRdb, only in-frame clones are kept and a portion is missing. The table lists roughly 120,000 clones, less than 95% of them singletons. Which antigens these TCRs recognize remains unknown. Specimen: unstimulated CD4+ T cells sorted from spleen or lymph node cells, collected before intestinal transplant. The receptors originated from a human donor who received an intestinal transplant.

The V and J genes are TRBV14 and TRBJ2-5; the D gene is possibly TRBD1 (5 bases). Germline CDR1 SGHDN, CDR2 FVKESK. Trimming cost V 2 bases and J 5 bases, with 18 bases left between them. The CDR3 spans 16 residues. CDR3: CASSQNPGNIRETQYF. The CDR3 DNA sequence: TGTGCCAGCAGCCAAAACCCAGGGAACATTCGGGAGACCCAGTACTTC.

The rearrangement joins TRBV27 to TRBJ1-6, with D maybe TRBD1 (5 bases). V was pared by 2 bases and J by 7 bases, with 15 bases between. The CDR3 has 16 amino acids. Germline V gives CDR1 MNHEY, CDR2 SMNVEV (reference sequence). DNA of the CDR3: TGTGCCAGCAGTTTAATTAGGGCGGGGGGGAATTCACCCCTCCACTTT. Protein product: CASSLIRAGGNSPLHF.

The J gene is TRBJ1-1, the V gene TRBV11-2; TRBD1 matches 8 bases. The junction had 22 bases not matched to a gene; V was cut back by 8 bases and J by 5 bases. The CDR3 has 18 amino acids. Germline V gene data show CDR1 as SGHAT and CDR2 as FQNNGV. CDR3: CASDFFGTGTLGRTEAFF. The DNA of the CDR3 is TGTGCCAGCGACTTTTTTGGGACAGGTACTTTAGGGAGAACTGAAGCTTTCTTT.

V gene TRBV15 combines with J gene TRBJ2-3; D is perhaps TRBD1 (5 bases). Germline assignment: CDR1 LNHNV and CDR2 YYDKDF (reference sequence). The CDR3 totals 13 residues. With 6 bases removed from V and 1 base from J, the gap between germline ends came to 8 bases. The CDR3 sequence: CATRRGGTDTQYF. Written as DNA, the CDR3 is TGTGCCACCAGAAGGGGCGGCACAGATACGCAGTATTTT.

The J gene is TRBJ2-1, the V gene TRBV18; 9 bases fit TRBD1. V trimming: 3 bases; J trimming: 1 base; junction bases outside the gene matches: 4. The germline V gene has CDR1 KGHSH and CDR2 LQKENI. The CDR3 totals 16 residues. The CDR3 DNA follows: TGTGCCAGCTCACCGGGACAGGGATATTCCTACAATGAGCAGTTCTTC. This sequence encodes CASSPGQGYSYNEQFF.

CDR3 protein: CASSSRGPSYNEQFF. Written as DNA, the CDR3 is TGCGCCAGCAGCTCCAGGGGTCCCTCCTACAATGAGCAGTTCTTC. The chain recombines TRBV5-1 with TRBJ2-1; D possibly corresponds to TRBD1 (6 bases). CDR1 and CDR2 (germline): SGHRS, YFSETQ. Trimming cost V 3 bases and J 0 bases, with 10 bases left between them. The CDR3 consists of 15 residues.

There are a few counts of this clone. The rearrangement links TRBV6-5 to TRBJ2-7; 7 nucleotides agree with TRBD2. CDR1 MNHEY and CDR2 SVGAGI come from the germline V gene. The CDR3 runs 14 residues. The J segment lost 5 bases and the V segment lost 2 bases, leaving 6 bases of the junction unmatched. This chain's CDR3 is CASSYGGVSDEQYF. CDR3 DNA sequence: TGTGCCAGCAGTTACGGGGGGGTTTCGGACGAGCAGTACTTC.

The rearrangement links TRBV28 to TRBJ2-7; D perhaps matches TRBD1 (6 bases). The CDR3 covers 14 residues. The V gene's germline CDR1 is MDHEN and CDR2 SYDVKM. Trimming cost V 8 bases and J 2 bases, with 16 bases left between them. This CDR3 is CASCSGTPAYEQYF. For the CDR3, the DNA is TGTGCCAGCTGTTCCGGGACACCCGCCTACGAGCAGTACTTC. Filled out from reference TRBV28 and TRBJ2-7, the complete variable domain reads DVKVTQSSRYLVKRTGEKVFLECVQDMDHENMFWYRQDPGLGLRLIYFSYDVKMKEKGDIPEGYSVSREKKERFSLILESASTNQTSMYLCASCSGTPAYEQYFGPGTRLTVT.

CDR3 in DNA: TGCAGCGTCCAGAGGGGACTCGGAAACACCATATATTTT. Residues: CSVQRGLGNTIYF. The rearrangement uses TRBV29-1 and TRBJ1-3, with D perhaps matching TRBD1 (5 bases). CDR3 size: 13 residues. CDR1 is SQVTM, CDR2 ANQGSEA, per germline. V was cut by 6 bases and J by 4 bases, with 13 bases left in between.

The rearrangement joins TRBV28 to TRBJ1-2; TRBD1 matches at 9 bases. The germline V gene encodes CDR1 MDHEN and CDR2 SYDVKM. This CDR3 is 14 amino acids long. Trimming took 2 bases from V and 5 from J; bases not matched to a gene: 3. The CDR3 bases are TGTGCCAGCAGTTTAGGGACAGGGAGATATGGCTACACCTTC. The encoded protein is CASSLGTGRYGYTF.

The CDR3: CASSLDSGALGGANVLTF. The CDR3 DNA reads TGTGCCAGCAGTTTAGATTCAGGGGCGCTTGGAGGGGCCAACGTCCTGACTTTC. This chain links TRBV27 with TRBJ2-6; tentatively, D is TRBD1 (6 bases). V was shortened by 2 bases and J by 4 bases, with 18 bases between the two germline ends. The germline V gene has CDR1 MNHEY and CDR2 SMNVEV (reference sequence). The CDR3 totals 18 residues.

The rearrangement joins TRBV6-5 to TRBJ1-4; TRBD1 might be the D (5 bases). The germline V gene encodes CDR1 MNHEY and CDR2 SVGAGI. The V and J ends lost 0 bases and 8 bases respectively, with 10 bases between them. The CDR3 contains 14 residues. The CDR3 DNA reads as TGTGCCAGCAGTTACTCCAGGGTGCAGGAAAAACTGTTTTTT. Its translation is CASSYSRVQEKLFF.

This rearrangement joins TRBV14 to TRBJ2-1, with 7 bases lining up with TRBD1. Trimming cost V 4 bases and J 7 bases; bases outside gene matches: 10. The germline gives CDR1 SGHDN, CDR2 FVKESK. The CDR3 consists of 15 residues. The CDR3 DNA is TGTGCCAGCAGCCCCAACAGGGGTGGTAGAAATGAGCAGTTCTTC. As protein: CASSPNRGGRNEQFF.

The chain couples TRBV7-2 to TRBJ1-2; 8 bases agree with TRBD1. Germline assignment: CDR1 SGHTA and CDR2 FQGNSA. With V trimmed by 4 bases and J by 3 bases, 7 bases remained unmatched. The CDR3 is 15 residues long. The CDR3 DNA is TGTGCCAGCAGCTCCCGGACAGGGCTATACTATGGCTACACCTTC. Protein product: CASSSRTGLYYGYTF.

The V and J genes are TRBV4-3 and TRBJ2-2, with 9 bases identical to TRBD1. The CDR3 sequence is 21 residues long. CDR1 and CDR2 from the germline V gene are LGHNA and YSLEER. The V and J ends lost 0 bases and 7 bases, in that order; junction bases with no gene match: 21. The CDR3 sequence: CASSQDLAGTGMVGLGGELFF. DNA for the CDR3: TGCGCCAGCAGCCAAGACCTAGCCGGGACAGGGATGGTGGGTCTTGGCGGGGAGCTGTTTTTT.

The CDR3 loop is CTSCPRFF. The CDR3 DNA is TGCACCAGCTGCCCGAGGTTCTTC. The V gene is TRBV1, the J gene TRBJ2-1; TRBD2, the table's D call, was not compared with the DNA. TRBV1 is assigned pseudogene status. The CDR3 has 8 amino acids.

The CDR3 DNA reads TGTGCCTGGAGTGTTCAAATGACAGATACGCAGTATTTT. Its translation: CAWSVQMTDTQYF. The rearrangement links TRBV30 to TRBJ2-3; no firm D call. The germline V gene encodes CDR1 GTSNPN and CDR2 SVGIG (reference sequence). Trimming took off 0 bases at V and 3 bases at J, with 7 bases between the two ends. There are 13 residues in the CDR3.

The rearrangement joins TRBV30 to TRBJ2-7; TRBD1 aligns across 9 bases. After removal of 1 base from V and 8 bases from J, the junction contained 12 bases not matched to a gene. This CDR3 is 15 amino acids long. Germline V gene data show CDR1 as GTSNPN and CDR2 as SVGIG (reference sequence). DNA for the CDR3: TGTGCCTGGAGTGGGGGGTGGACAGGGGTAATCAAGCAGTACTTC. Encoded protein: CAWSGGWTGVIKQYF. The full variable domain, rest sourced from reference TRBV30 and TRBJ2-7, is SQTIHQWPATLVQPVGSPLSLECTVEGTSNPNLYWYRQAAGRGLQLLFYSVGIGQISSEVPQNLSASRPQDRQFILSSKKLLLSDSGFYLCAWSGGWTGVIKQYFGPGTRLTVT.

The chain links TRBV5-1 to TRBJ2-2; possibly TRBD1 for D (6 bases). CDR3 size: 13 residues. Germline lookup yields CDR1 SGHRS and CDR2 YFSETQ. Trimming stripped 2 bases from V and 7 bases from J, with 9 bases between. The CDR3 DNA is TGCGCCAGCAGCTTACAGGGTAACGGGGAGCTGTTTTTT. Encoded protein: CASSLQGNGELFF. Drawing the rest from reference TRBV5-1 and TRBJ2-2, the complete variable domain is KAGVTQTPRYLIKTRGQQVTLSCSPISGHRSVSWYQQTPGQGLQFLFEYFSETQRNKGNFPGRFSGRQFSNSRSEMNVSTLELGDSALYLCASSLQGNGELFFGEGSRLTVL.

CDR3 sequence (DNA): TGTGCCAGCAGCTTAACAGCCTCTGGAAACACCATATATTTT. This encodes CASSLTASGNTIYF. V usage is TRBV7-3 and J usage is TRBJ1-3; the D is unclear. Trimming left V 0 bases short and J 0 bases short, with 3 bases between. The CDR3 consists of 14 residues. Looked up from germline, CDR1 is SGHTA and CDR2 is FQGTGA.

This clone came up once. The J gene is TRBJ2-2, the V gene TRBV9, with 11 bases lining up with TRBD2. The germline CDR1 and CDR2 sequences are SGDLS and YYNGEE. V was clipped by 4 bases and J by 4 bases; unmatched bases: 6. The CDR3 totals 16 residues. CDR3 amino acids: CASSIGLAGFTGELFF. The DNA of the CDR3 is TGTGCCAGCAGCATCGGACTAGCGGGTTTCACCGGGGAGCTGTTTTTT.

The V gene is TRBV30, the J gene TRBJ1-5, with a weak D call TRBD1 (5 bases). In germline, CDR1 is GTSNPN, CDR2 SVGIG (reference sequence). The V and J ends lost 3 bases and 0 bases respectively, with 18 bases between them. CDR3 length equals 17 residues. This CDR3 reads CAWSAGGAPYSNQPQHF. As DNA, the CDR3 is TGTGCCTGGAGCGCAGGCGGGGCGCCCTATAGCAATCAGCCCCAGCATTTT.

J is TRBJ2-5 and V is TRBV9; D may be TRBD2 (6 bases). Germline V gene lookup returns CDR1 SGDLS and CDR2 YYNGEE. The CDR3 covers 14 residues. V was shortened by 0 bases and J by 8 bases, with 14 bases between the two germline ends. The CDR3 coding sequence is TGTGCCAGCAGCGTAGGTCCGGGGGAAGGAACCCAGTACTTC. This gives the protein CASSVGPGEGTQYF.

This chain links TRBV27 with TRBJ1-4; no reliable D call. Trimming stripped 5 bases from V and 2 bases from J, with 9 bases between. The CDR3 length is 14 residues. Germline V gene lookup returns CDR1 MNHEY and CDR2 SMNVEV (reference sequence). The CDR3 region is CASSPQVTNEKLFF. The CDR3 DNA reads as TGTGCCAGCAGTCCCCAGGTGACTAATGAAAAACTGTTTTTT.

The chain combines TRBV28 with TRBJ1-2, with 7 bases aligning to TRBD1. CDR1 and CDR2 (germline): MDHEN, SYDVKM. The CDR3 extends over 13 amino acids. J was trimmed by 5 bases and V by 7 bases; bases with no gene match: 7. In nucleotides, the CDR3 is TGTGCCAGCACCTCACAGGGGTGGTATGGCTACACCTTC. As protein: CASTSQGWYGYTF.

V gene TRBV2 combines with J gene TRBJ2-1; D is undetermined. Trimming removed 6 bases at V and 10 bases at J, with 10 bases between. Germline V gene lookup returns CDR1 SNHLY and CDR2 FYNNEI. This CDR3 comprises 11 residues. CDR3 sequence: CASRRGGEQFF. CDR3 in DNA: TGTGCCAGCAGGAGAGGTGGGGAGCAGTTCTTC.